The source of this TCR beta chain is a study of T-cell reconstitution after alpha-beta-depleted transplantation in children. Findings and caveats of the study: Some patients' high day-60 TCRbeta diversity was traced to surviving recipient T cells and thymic progenitors.

TCRbeta library construction was performed incorporating unique molecular identifiers. Using its own MiXCR run on the PCR reads, TCRdb lists one record per CDR3 protein. The data hold under 450,000 distinct CDR3 sequences, with about 17% observed a single time. The CDR3 is 13 residues long. Trimming cost V 7 bases and J 3 bases, with 11 bases left between them. Germline CDR1 is MDHEN and CDR2 is SYDVKM. As regards this clonotype: Its cognate antigen is unknown.

This receptor was taken from a boy in the first two years of life who had a stem cell transplant for Wiskott-Aldrich syndrome, so the T cells may come from the graft donor. The rearrangement joins TRBV28 to TRBJ2-3, with D perhaps TRBD2 (6 bases). Sequenced here: PBMCs, mostly from graft donor cells, sampled 360 days after TCRalphabeta/CD19-depleted stem cell transplant. CDR3 protein: CASNPGGTDTQYF. The DNA for the CDR3 is TGTGCCAGCAACCCTGGGGGGACAGATACGCAGTATTTT.